The 15 T cell receptor beta chains given below trace back to one sample, sequenced in a study of T cells after yellow fever vaccination (dated by TCRdb to between 2018 and 2021). The library was prepared using 5' RACE. Sequencer: Illumina NovaSeq 6000. TCRdb reanalyzed the raw reads on its own, using fastp at Q25 for trimming and MiXCR for clone calling, and kept in-frame beta chains. Each entry merges the rows of one CDR3 protein and shows their most common DNA and genes. For this sample there are some 97,000 distinct CDR3 sequences; less than 6% appear just once. The top ten clones comprise about 38% of the sample. The intended sense of this specimen's treatment or condition label: live attenuated yellow fever vaccine strain. This material consisted of CD8+ T cells sorted from PBMCs, taken 10 days after the yellow fever booster vaccination. These receptors came from a young man who received the YFV17D yellow fever vaccine.

There are many counts of this clonotype. The chain links TRBV4-3 to TRBJ1-1, with TRBD1 as a possible D gene (6 bases). V was shortened by 4 bases and J by 0 bases, with 15 bases between the two germline ends. CDR1 and CDR2 (germline): LGHNA, YSLEER. The CDR3 spans 16 residues. CDR3 sequence (DNA): TGCGCCAGCAGCCCTACGGGGGGCTCGCTGAACACTGAAGCTTTCTTT. Amino acid sequence: CASSPTGGSLNTEAFF.

The genes are TRBV5-8 and TRBJ2-3; D gene unclear. Trimming left V 4 bases short and J 3 bases short, with 18 bases between. This CDR3 has 16 amino acids. Germline loops: CDR1 SGHTS, CDR2 YDEGEE. CDR3 sequence (DNA): TGTGCCAGCAGCGTTCCGGACGTTTTGGAGACAGATACGCAGTATTTT. Translated, it gives CASSVPDVLETDTQYF.

This clonotype was seen more than once but under ten times. J is TRBJ1-5 and V is TRBV7-2; D possibly corresponds to TRBD1 (6 bases). This CDR3 contains 16 residues. V lost 3 bases to trimming and J lost 4 bases, with 16 bases between them. From germline, CDR1 is SGHTA and CDR2 FQGNSA. CDR3 loop: CASSLPSGAGNQPQHF. CDR3 bases: TGTGCCAGCAGCTTGCCCTCAGGGGCCGGAAATCAGCCCCAGCATTTT.

This clonotype has a handful of counts. The chain recombines TRBV29-1 with TRBJ2-6, with no clear D. This CDR3 contains 17 residues. Germline values: CDR1 SQVTM, CDR2 ANQGSEA. V was trimmed by 0 bases and J by 4 bases, leaving 16 bases between them. In DNA form, the CDR3 reads TGCAGCGTTGAAGATATCCCAGTTAAGACCGGGGCCAACGTCCTGACTTTC. Translated: CSVEDIPVKTGANVLTF.

This clonotype was recorded at least ten times. V gene TRBV7-2 combines with J gene TRBJ1-1; TRBD1 matches 9 bases. The length of the CDR3 is 14 residues. Germline V CDR1 and CDR2: SGHTA, FQGNSA. Unmatched junction bases numbered 5, after V lost 4 bases and J lost 5 bases. For the CDR3, the DNA is TGTGCCAGCAGCTCGATGGACAGGGGAACTGAAGCTTTCTTT. This translates into CASSSMDRGTEAFF.

This clonotype has more than one count but fewer than ten. The chain employs TRBV7-2 and TRBJ1-1; D may be TRBD1 (6 bases). Germline V gene sequence: CDR1 SGHTA, CDR2 FQGNSA. This CDR3 region has 15 residues. V lost 5 bases to trimming and J lost 0 bases, with 13 bases between them. CDR3 sequence (DNA): TGTGCCAGCAGCGTCCACAGGGTCATGAACACTGAAGCTTTCTTT. This translates into CASSVHRVMNTEAFF.

This clonotype showed up many times. V gene TRBV7-9 combines with J gene TRBJ2-5; TRBD1 aligns across 8 bases. This CDR3 contains 19 residues. The J segment lost 2 bases and the V segment lost 8 bases, leaving 22 bases of the junction unmatched. Germline CDR1 and CDR2: SEHNR and FQNEAQ (reference sequence). The CDR3 region has the DNA TGTGCCAGCGGACTGAGCGGACAGGGTCGAAGGACCGGTCAAGAGACCCAGTACTTC. Translation gives CASGLSGQGRRTGQETQYF. The variable domain in full, with the rest retrieved from reference TRBV7-9 and TRBJ2-5, is DTGVSQNPRHKITKRGQNVTFRCDPISEHNRLYWYRQTLGQGPEFLTYFQNEAQLEKSRLLSDRFSAERPKGSFSTLEIQRTEQGDSAMYLCASGLSGQGRRTGQETQYFGPGTRLLVL.

In its sample, this clonotype was seen a few times. The chain couples TRBV21-1 to TRBJ1-1; TRBD1, the table's D call, lacks a check against the DNA. TRBV21-1 is a pseudogene segment. The CDR3 covers 16 residues. The CDR3 region is CASSQGGTGGDTEAFF. CDR3 DNA: TGTGCCAGCAGCCAAGGGGGGACAGGGGGAGACACTGAAGCTTTCTTT.

This clonotype came up a few times. CDR3: CASSWAAGRGQETQYF. As DNA, the CDR3 is TGCGCCAGCAGCTGGGCGGCGGGACGGGGCCAAGAGACCCAGTACTTC. The J gene is TRBJ2-5, the V gene TRBV5-1; tentative D call: TRBD2 (6 bases). The CDR3 spans 16 residues. The V and J ends lost 3 bases and 1 base respectively, with 16 bases between them. The germline CDR1 and CDR2 sequences are SGHRS and YFSETQ.

A few counts support this clonotype. The chain recombines TRBV4-3 with TRBJ2-7; no reliable D call. The CDR3 consists of 14 residues. CDR1 and CDR2 (germline): LGHNA, YSLEER. Deletions cut 0 bases from V and 1 base from J, with 7 bases between. CDR3 sequence reads: CASSQDTTSYEQYF. For the CDR3, the DNA is TGCGCCAGCAGCCAAGACACGACTTCCTACGAGCAGTACTTC.

This clonotype was counted only a few times. The rearrangement links TRBV27 to TRBJ2-6, with 7 bases that match TRBD1. In germline, CDR1 is MNHEY, CDR2 SMNVEV (reference sequence). The V gene end was trimmed by 6 bases and the J gene end by 5 bases; junction bases not matched to a gene: 1. The CDR3 sequence is 13 residues long. The CDR3 loop reads CASSRGRANVLTF. Written as DNA, the CDR3 is TGTGCCAGCAGCAGGGGGAGGGCCAACGTCCTGACTTTC.

This chain joins TRBV19 and TRBJ2-7, with D possibly TRBD1 on 6 matching bases. Per germline, CDR1 LNHDA and CDR2 SQIVND (reference sequence). Deletions cut 3 bases from V and 4 bases from J, with 16 bases between. CDR3 length: 15 amino acids. CDR3 sequence: CASSMTGQTFYEQYF. The CDR3 DNA sequence: TGTGCCAGTAGTATGACAGGACAGACTTTTTACGAGCAGTACTTC.

The rearrangement uses TRBV6-2 or TRBV6-3 and TRBJ2-3, with unresolved D. V was clipped by 2 bases and J by 8 bases, with 14 bases between them. The CDR3 runs to 14 residues. Germline lookup yields CDR1 MNHEY and CDR2 SVGEGT. CDR3 in amino acids: CASSYVGSGGTQYF. Here the CDR3 DNA reads TGTGCCAGCAGTTACGTCGGGTCTGGCGGTACGCAGTATTTT.

This clonotype showed up just a few times. The chain is built from TRBV29-1 and TRBJ2-3; 10 bases are a match to TRBD1. V shed 6 bases and J 4 bases; nucleotides not matched to a gene: 7. From germline, CDR1 is SQVTM and CDR2 ANQGSEA. There are 14 residues in the CDR3. CDR3 bases: TGCAGCGTATCCAGACAGGGGGCCGCAGATACGCAGTATTTT. It translates to CSVSRQGAADTQYF.

This clonotype appeared a few times. This chain uses TRBV6-5 with TRBJ1-5; 9 positions match TRBD1. This CDR3 is 15 amino acids long. Trimming took 5 bases from V and 1 from J; bases not matched to a gene: 3. Germline CDR1 and CDR2: MNHEY and SVGAGI. The CDR3, as DNA: TGTGCCAGCAGTATCGGACAGGGGAGCAATCAGCCCCAGCATTTT. Its protein product is CASSIGQGSNQPQHF.